The rows below give T cell receptor beta chains drawn from one sample of a study of blood T cell repertoires in COVID-19. Assay used: immunoSEQ multiplex PCR; TCRdb lists only in-frame clones, some missing. The table lists 200,000 to 250,000 clones, approximately 83% of them singletons, with 3% to 4% in the top ten. Sequenced input: PBMCs or T cells enriched from blood (not recorded which). The receptor source for this set is a woman aged 55-69 years who had recovered from COVID-19. Both conserved end residues are part of each CDR3. The order of the fields is V gene, clone size, J gene, CDR3 protein. Clone size is given for some rows only: seen once, a few or many times, or a class if the clone is expanded.

V gene: TRBV19; clone size: few; J gene: TRBJ1-1; CDR3 protein: CASRLTGANTEAFF
V gene: TRBV18; clone size: -; J gene: TRBJ1-4; CDR3 protein: CASSKGAENEKLFF
V gene: TRBV10-3; clone size: once; J gene: TRBJ2-3; CDR3 protein: CATLTGSEDTQYF
V gene: TRBV9; clone size: few; J gene: TRBJ2-7; CDR3 protein: CASSGPIEVDEQYF
V gene: TRBV7-9; clone size: few; J gene: TRBJ2-7; CDR3 protein: CASSSDYYEQYF
V gene: TRBV21-1; clone size: few; J gene: TRBJ2-7; CDR3 protein: CASSNVDRETYEQYF
V gene: TRBV18; clone size: -; J gene: TRBJ2-5; CDR3 protein: CASSPRTSGIQETQYF
V gene: TRBV4-1; clone size: -; J gene: TRBJ2-5; CDR3 protein: CASSPWRGTPQETQYF
V gene: TRBV19; clone size: -; J gene: TRBJ1-1; CDR3 protein: CASSTSGQGERTEAFF
V gene: TRBV27; clone size: -; J gene: TRBJ1-6; CDR3 protein: CASMRQYNSPLHF
V gene: TRBV2; clone size: -; J gene: TRBJ2-5; CDR3 protein: CASSAAGSGRGETQYF
V gene: TRBV6-5; clone size: -; J gene: TRBJ2-3; CDR3 protein: CASSYARTQGYTQYF
V gene: TRBV6-2/TRBV6-3; clone size: -; J gene: TRBJ1-4; CDR3 protein: CASSYETTNEKLFF